Presented here are 14 T cell receptor beta chains from one specimen sequenced in a study of blood T cells in healthy people across ages. Primers used in a second PCR of about 7 to 12 cycles were a sample-barcoded 5' primer and a J-beta primer mix. From the 5' RACE reads, TCRdb called clonotypes with MiXCR, one entry per CDR3 protein. The sample carries roughly 550,000 distinct CDR3 sequences, approximately 25% recorded once. These records were also assigned to another study, of T cells of mothers and their children.

The sample comprised blood. These TCRs come from a boy between 5 and 17 years old in good health.

The rearrangement uses TRBV2 and TRBJ2-1, with 12 nucleotides matching TRBD2. This CDR3 has 14 amino acids. V trimming: 7 bases; J trimming: 6 bases; junction bases outside the gene matches: 4. Germline CDR1 is SNHLY and CDR2 is FYNNEI. The CDR3 region is CASKRLAGVNEQFF. DNA of the CDR3: TGTGCCAGCAAGCGACTAGCGGGAGTCAATGAGCAGTTCTTC. Drawing the rest from reference TRBV2 and TRBJ2-1, the complete variable domain is EPEVTQTPSHQVTQMGQEVILRCVPISNHLYFYWYRQILGQKVEFLVSFYNNEISEKSEIFDDQFSVERPDGSNFTLKIRSTKLEDSAMYFCASKRLAGVNEQFFGPGTRLTVL.

This chain joins TRBV24-1 and TRBJ2-5, with 8 positions matching TRBD1. Trimming cost V 8 bases and J 7 bases; bases outside gene matches: 14. The CDR3 is made up of 15 amino acids. Germline V CDR1 and CDR2: KGHDR, SFDVKD. CDR3 DNA: TGTGCCACCACCCGAAGGACAGGGAAAGAAGGGACCCAGTACTTC. Its protein is CATTRRTGKEGTQYF.

This rearrangement joins TRBV7-3 to TRBJ2-1, with D possibly being TRBD1 (6 bases). Deletions cut 4 bases from V and 2 bases from J, with 12 bases between. The germline CDR1 and CDR2 sequences are SGHTA and FQGTGA. The CDR3 is made up of 15 amino acids. CDR3: CASSSDRLPYNEQFF. Here the CDR3 DNA reads TGTGCCAGCAGCTCTGACAGGTTGCCCTACAATGAGCAGTTCTTC.

This clonotype was counted ten times or more. The CDR3 bases are TGTGCCAGCAGCCAACTTTACGAGCAGTACTTC. Translated: CASSQLYEQYF. The V gene is TRBV7-9, the J gene TRBJ2-5; no clear D. Judging by the DNA end, TRBJ2-7 fits better; the J call may be wrong. The CDR3 spans 11 residues. CDR1 is SEHNR and CDR2 is FQNEAQ in the germline V gene (reference sequence).

The V and J genes are TRBV12-3 or TRBV12-4 and TRBJ1-2, with 7 bases identical to TRBD1. The junction had 14 bases not matched to a gene; V was cut back by 6 bases and J by 7 bases. CDR3 length: 15 amino acids. The chain's CDR3 is CASSPYGQVPGGYTF. The CDR3 DNA follows: TGTGCCAGCAGCCCTTACGGACAGGTCCCGGGTGGCTACACCTTC.

This clonotype has just a few counts. This chain links TRBV4-2 with TRBJ2-5; D is unresolved. Germline CDR1 is LGHNA and CDR2 is YNFKEQ. V lost 1 base to trimming and J lost 5 bases, with 8 bases between them. This CDR3 contains 13 residues. CDR3 DNA sequence: TGTGCCAGCAGCCAAGGGATAGGGGAGACCCAGTACTTC. The encoded protein is CASSQGIGETQYF.

CDR3 sequence (DNA): TGTGCCAGCAGCGAGTCCCGGGACAGGGACAAAAACCAGAACACTGAAGCTTTCTTT. Translating gives CASSESRDRDKNQNTEAFF. The chain links TRBV9 to TRBJ1-1, with 9 bases matching TRBD1. Trimming at V came to 3 bases and at J to 1 base, leaving 16 bases not matched to a gene. CDR1 and CDR2 (germline): SGDLS, YYNGEE. The CDR3 consists of 19 residues.

This rearrangement joins TRBV4-1 to TRBJ2-5; unclear D gene. This CDR3 is built from 15 residues. V lost 6 bases to trimming and J lost 1 base, with 15 bases between them. Germline V gene data show CDR1 as MGHRA and CDR2 as YSYEKL. CDR3 region: CASSYSWASQETQYF. DNA for the CDR3: TGCGCCAGCAGTTACTCGTGGGCGAGCCAAGAGACCCAGTACTTC.

The chain has TRBV20-1 and TRBJ2-4; D uncertain. The CDR3 covers 16 residues. V lost 0 bases and J lost 1, with 13 bases in between. The germline gives CDR1 DFQATT, CDR2 SNEGSKA (reference sequence). The CDR3 reads CSARDQASAAKNIQYF. CDR3 sequence (DNA): TGCAGTGCTAGAGATCAGGCCAGCGCGGCCAAAAACATTCAGTACTTC.

The V call is TRBV7-9, the J call TRBJ2-1; D is unclear. The CDR3 sequence is 15 residues long. Germline V lookup: CDR1 SEHNR, CDR2 FQNEAQ (reference sequence). Trimming pared 1 base from V and 9 bases from J, leaving 16 bases between. The CDR3, as DNA: TGTGCCAGCAGCTTAGGCGGCTATAACTTAGGTGAGCAGTTCTTC. Its protein product is CASSLGGYNLGEQFF.

The chain employs TRBV12-3 or TRBV12-4 and TRBJ2-5; D is unresolved. The J call is uncertain, as TRBJ2-7 better fits the DNA end. The CDR3 has 13 amino acids. As DNA, the CDR3 is TGTGCCAGCAGTTCGCTAAGTTCGAACGAGCAGTACTTC. It yields the protein CASSSLSSNEQYF.

The table lists this clonotype with a few counts. The chain joins TRBV20-1 to TRBJ2-7; TRBD2 might be the D (6 bases). V lost 0 bases, J lost 2 bases, and 14 bases lay in between. The CDR3 consists of 15 residues. In germline, CDR1 is DFQATT, CDR2 SNEGSKA (reference sequence). In DNA form, the CDR3 reads TGCAGTGCTAGAGATCGTGGGAGGTTCACCTACGAGCAGTACTTC. Protein: CSARDRGRFTYEQYF.

This clonotype appeared a few times. The genes are TRBV5-1 and TRBJ2-5, with 7 positions matching TRBD1. The better agreement between TRBJ2-7 and the DNA end casts doubt on the J call. The germline V gene encodes CDR1 SGHRS and CDR2 YFSETQ. There are 16 residues in the CDR3. The CDR3 DNA sequence: TGCGCCAGCAGCAGAAACAGGGGTAGGAGCTCCTACGAGCAGTACTTC. Translated: CASSRNRGRSSYEQYF.

This clonotype was counted only a few times. The rearrangement joins TRBV20-1 to TRBJ2-7; 8 bases match TRBD2. The length of the CDR3 is 16 residues. CDR1 is DFQATT and CDR2 is SNEGSKA in the germline V gene (reference sequence). V trimming: 5 bases; J trimming: 2 bases; junction bases outside the gene matches: 14. The CDR3 sequence: CSALGQAAGAPYEQYF. The CDR3, as DNA: TGCAGTGCTCTTGGACAAGCAGCGGGGGCACCCTACGAGCAGTACTTC.